One and the same sample provided the 25 T cell receptor beta chains below, sequenced in a study of blood T cell repertoires in COVID-19. Sequenced by immunoSEQ multiplex PCR; TCRdb stores in-frame clones only, minus some. The sample shows about 55,000 clones, roughly 90% of them seen only once. Sequencing was performed on peripheral blood. These receptors all stem from a man aged 80 or over with acute or convalescent COVID-19.

This chain links TRBV30 with TRBJ1-2; weak D call: TRBD1 (6 bases). CDR3 size: 12 residues. Trimming cost V 2 bases and J 6 bases, with 10 bases left between them. Germline values: CDR1 GTSNPN, CDR2 SVGIG (reference sequence). The DNA of the CDR3 is TGTGCCTGGAGTAAGGGGGGGAATGGCTACACCTTC. Translated: CAWSKGGNGYTF.

The chain is built from TRBV18 and TRBJ2-3; maybe TRBD2 (5 bases). The germline V gene has CDR1 KGHSH and CDR2 LQKENI. Trimming shortened V by 3 bases and J by 0 bases, and 13 bases separated the two germline ends. The CDR3 runs to 16 residues. CDR3 in amino acids: CASSPVVAPSTDTQYF. DNA of the CDR3: TGTGCCAGCTCACCGGTTGTAGCGCCTAGCACAGATACGCAGTATTTT.

This rearrangement joins TRBV5-4 to TRBJ1-5; TRBD1 might be the D (5 bases). The CDR3 consists of 14 residues. CDR1 is SGHNT, CDR2 YYREEE, per germline (reference sequence). V lost 7 bases and J 11 bases, leaving 22 bases between the germline ends. The CDR3 loop is CASSLGGVSTSQHF. The CDR3 nucleotides are TGTGCCAGCTCCCTAGGAGGGGTCTCAACGTCCCAGCATTTT.

This rearrangement joins TRBV5-1 to TRBJ2-2, with 10 bases aligning to TRBD1. Germline assignment: CDR1 SGHRS and CDR2 YFSETQ. With V trimmed by 4 bases and J by 1 base, 4 bases remained unmatched. There are 16 residues in the CDR3. CDR3 protein: CASSPGQGGNTGELFF. Here the CDR3 DNA reads TGCGCCAGCAGCCCCGGACAGGGGGGGAACACCGGGGAGCTGTTTTTT.

The V gene is TRBV25-1, the J gene TRBJ1-6, with unresolved D. V gave up 3 bases and J gave up 5 bases, with 11 bases separating them. Germline lookup yields CDR1 MGHDK and CDR2 SYGVNS. The CDR3 is made up of 15 amino acids. The CDR3 DNA sequence: TGTGCCAGCAGTGAGGAGGGAAGGAATAATTCACCCCTCCACTTT. It is translated as CASSEEGRNNSPLHF.

This clone was recorded once. The chain joins TRBV7-2 to TRBJ2-7; 11 bases fit TRBD2. The CDR3 covers 17 residues. Per the germline V gene, CDR1 is SGHTA and CDR2 is FQGNSA. V was clipped by 1 base and J by 7 bases; unmatched bases: 12. The CDR3 DNA follows: TGTGCCAGCAGCTTAGGCTCACTAGCGGGGGTACCAACTGAGCAGTACTTC. Encoded protein: CASSLGSLAGVPTEQYF.

This clone was seen a few times. The chain combines TRBV29-1 with TRBJ2-5; D gene unclear. The CDR3 is 11 amino acids. V dropped 7 bases and J dropped 3 bases, with 9 bases sitting between them. Per the germline V gene, CDR1 is SQVTM and CDR2 is ANQGSEA. The CDR3 is CSGSVEETQYF. CDR3 nucleotides: TGCAGCGGGTCGGTGGAAGAGACCCAGTACTTC.

The chain links TRBV6-5 to TRBJ1-4; 9 bases are a match to TRBD1. Germline CDR1 MNHEY, CDR2 SVGAGI. The CDR3 has 15 amino acids. V dropped 4 bases and J dropped 8; count of bases not matched to a gene: 8. The CDR3 region is CASSWTGARGEKLFF. In DNA form, the CDR3 reads TGTGCCAGCAGTTGGACAGGGGCCAGAGGAGAAAAACTGTTTTTT.

The V gene is TRBV30, the J gene TRBJ1-6; 9 bases align to TRBD1. Losses at the gene ends were 2 bases for V and 1 base for J; bases not matched to a gene: 6. This CDR3 has 17 amino acids. Germline loops: CDR1 GTSNPN, CDR2 SVGIG (reference sequence). The CDR3 reads CAWSIDRGTSYNSPLHF. The CDR3 region has the DNA TGTGCCTGGAGTATCGACAGGGGGACATCCTATAATTCACCCCTCCACTTT.

The V gene is TRBV18, the J gene TRBJ2-7; D may be TRBD1 (6 bases). Trimming stripped 6 bases from V and 1 base from J, with 28 bases between. The CDR3 consists of 19 residues. Germline-derived CDR1 and CDR2 are KGHSH and LQKENI. Here the CDR3 reads CASSTTGPSQTTVSYEQYF. The CDR3 bases are TGTGCCAGCTCGACAACAGGGCCGTCCCAGACCACCGTTTCCTACGAGCAGTACTTC.

The chain couples TRBV18 to TRBJ2-7, with a weak D call TRBD1 (8 bases). Germline V gene data show CDR1 as KGHSH and CDR2 as LQKENI. The CDR3 consists of 14 residues. V was clipped by 4 bases and J by 7 bases, with 17 bases between them. In DNA, the CDR3 is TGTGCCAGCTCACAGCGGGACAGGACGGGGGAGCAGTACTTC. Translated: CASSQRDRTGEQYF.

The CDR3: CASRGGSNSPLHF. The CDR3 coding sequence is TGTGCCAGTCGAGGGGGCTCTAATTCACCCCTCCACTTT. V gene TRBV6-5 combines with J gene TRBJ1-6; 7 nucleotides align to TRBD1. Germline trimming cut 9 bases from V and 6 bases from J; bases unmatched to any gene: 5. CDR3 size: 13 residues. CDR1 MNHEY and CDR2 SVGAGI come from the germline V gene.

The chain is built from TRBV9 and TRBJ1-1, with D perhaps matching TRBD1 (6 bases). The CDR3 runs 16 residues. In germline, CDR1 is SGDLS, CDR2 YYNGEE. V gave up 0 bases and J gave up 0 bases, with 12 bases separating them. The CDR3 region is CASSVEGRGLNTEAFF. The CDR3 nucleotides are TGTGCCAGCAGCGTAGAGGGCAGGGGTCTGAACACTGAAGCTTTCTTT.

The CDR3 nucleotides are TGTGCTAGTGGTTTGCCCGGGACAGGTGGCTACACCTTC. Its protein is CASGLPGTGGYTF. This chain connects TRBV12-5 to TRBJ1-2; 8 positions match TRBD1. The CDR3 has 13 residues. V shed 2 bases and J 7 bases; nucleotides not matched to a gene: 3. Germline V gene sequence: CDR1 LGHNT, CDR2 FRNRAP.

This clone was counted only a few times. The chain employs TRBV19 and TRBJ2-2; a possible D gene is TRBD2 (6 bases). The germline CDR1 and CDR2 sequences are LNHDA and SQIVND (reference sequence). The CDR3 covers 15 residues. V was trimmed by 10 bases and J by 0 bases, leaving 15 bases between them. The CDR3 loop is CATVGGGPNTGELFF. CDR3 nucleotides: TGTGCCACCGTGGGCGGAGGGCCGAACACCGGGGAGCTGTTTTTT.

This clone was seen just once. This rearrangement joins TRBV15 to TRBJ2-5; 8 nucleotides line up with TRBD1. Germline CDR1 is LNHNV and CDR2 is YYDKDF (reference sequence). The CDR3 has 17 residues. Trimming cost V 5 bases and J 5 bases; bases outside gene matches: 16. The CDR3 here is CATSGGRQGALPETQYF. The CDR3 DNA is TGTGCCACCAGCGGCGGACGTCAGGGGGCCCTCCCGGAGACCCAGTACTTC.

The chain is built from TRBV7-2 and TRBJ2-1, with 15 bases lining up with TRBD2. V gave up 1 base and J gave up 4 bases; unmatched junction bases: 5. This CDR3 spans 18 amino acids. Germline V gene lookup returns CDR1 SGHTA and CDR2 FQGNSA. In nucleotides, the CDR3 is TGTGCCAGCAGCTTAGGTCGAGGACTAGCGGGGGGGTACAATGAGCAGTTCTTC. The encoded protein is CASSLGRGLAGGYNEQFF.

The J gene is TRBJ2-1, the V gene TRBV7-2; possibly TRBD2 for D (5 bases). From germline, CDR1 is SGHTA and CDR2 FQGNSA. Between the trimmed V and J ends, which lost 1 base and 4 bases, there was a span of 8 bases. This CDR3 spans 14 amino acids. This chain's CDR3 is CASSLGTSYNEQFF. CDR3 coding DNA: TGTGCCAGCAGCTTAGGGACTTCTTACAATGAGCAGTTCTTC.

The CDR3: CASSPSATYLGELFF. In DNA, the CDR3 is TGTGCCAGCAGTCCCTCCGCTACTTACCTCGGGGAGCTGTTTTTT. This chain connects TRBV27 to TRBJ2-2; D uncertain. The CDR3 totals 15 residues. The V gene lost 5 bases and the J gene lost 7 bases, with 17 bases spanning the gap. From germline, CDR1 is MNHEY and CDR2 SMNVEV (reference sequence).

This chain uses TRBV9 with TRBJ2-1, with TRBD2 matching 11 bases. CDR1 and CDR2 (germline): SGDLS, YYNGEE. Trimming removed 3 bases from V and 2 bases from J; junction bases left unmatched: 4. There are 16 residues in the CDR3. CDR3 DNA sequence: TGTGCCAGCAGCGGTAGCGGGGGGGCCACCTACAATGAGCAGTTCTTC. It translates to CASSGSGGATYNEQFF.

The rearrangement uses TRBV12-5 and TRBJ2-7; TRBD1 aligns across 9 bases. Germline trimming cut 6 bases from V and 5 bases from J; bases unmatched to any gene: 5. The CDR3 covers 13 residues. The V gene's germline CDR1 is LGHNT and CDR2 FRNRAP. CDR3 loop: CASGWTGANEQYF. In nucleotides, the CDR3 is TGTGCTAGTGGCTGGACAGGGGCGAACGAGCAGTACTTC.

The rearrangement links TRBV7-2 to TRBJ1-5; tentative D call: TRBD1 (5 bases). This CDR3 contains 15 residues. V was clipped by 3 bases and J by 5 bases, with 14 bases between them. Germline CDR1 reads SGHTA; CDR2 reads FQGNSA. CDR3 region: CASSFGRGWDQPQHF. The CDR3 DNA reads TGTGCCAGCAGCTTTGGAAGGGGTTGGGATCAGCCCCAGCATTTT.

This clone was picked up a small number of times. The gene calls are TRBV24-1 and TRBJ2-1; D perhaps matches TRBD2 (5 bases). Germline values: CDR1 KGHDR, CDR2 SFDVKD. The CDR3 sequence is 16 residues long. Deletions cut 2 bases from V and 0 bases from J, with 10 bases between. The CDR3 DNA follows: TGTGCCACCAGTGATTCTTCGGGGAACTCCTACAATGAGCAGTTCTTC. Its translation is CATSDSSGNSYNEQFF.

This clone occurred a few times. The chain employs TRBV6-6 and TRBJ2-1, with 13 bases that match TRBD2. V gave up 6 bases and J gave up 4 bases; unmatched junction bases: 18. The CDR3 is 20 residues long. Germline CDR1 is MNHNY and CDR2 is SVGAGI (reference sequence). The CDR3 region is CASSRPRTSGGVLGYNEQFF. The CDR3, as DNA: TGTGCCAGCAGCCGCCCACGCACTAGCGGGGGGGTCCTGGGGTACAATGAGCAGTTCTTC.

This clone was seen a handful of times. The chain recombines TRBV11-3 with TRBJ1-1; D is unclear. The CDR3 totals 14 residues. V was clipped by 4 bases and J by 2 bases, with 11 bases between them. Germline CDR1 is SGHNT and CDR2 is YENEEA. The CDR3 nucleotides are TGTGCCAGCAGCTCCCGGGGAGTTAACACTGAAGCTTTCTTT. Encoded protein: CASSSRGVNTEAFF.